These T cell receptor beta chains were read from a single sample in a study of cytomegalovirus exposure and HLA in healthy donors. Profiling relied on immunoSEQ multiplex PCR, and the TCRdb table lists in-frame clones only, not all of them. The table has roughly 120,000 clones, roughly 83% seen once; the top ten hold around 5.1%. Sample: PBMCs. These receptors were taken from a man aged 18 to 29 in good health and CMV-seronegative. Each CDR3 is given with its conserved first and last residue. The D gene is left open where the match is weak. Clone size is not always given. Where it is, it says once, few, many or a class for expanded clones.

V: TRBV19
J: TRBJ2-1
D: .
size: .
DNA: TGTGCCAGTAGTCTCAGCCTCGGGGAGCAGTTCTTC
CDR3: CASSLSLGEQFF

V: TRBV7-2
J: TRBJ2-1
D: TRBD2
size: .
DNA: TGTGCCAGCAGCTTAAGCGGGAGCTCCTACAATGAGCAGTTCTTC
CDR3: CASSLSGSSYNEQFF

V: TRBV2
J: TRBJ2-7
D: TRBD1
size: .
DNA: TGTGCCAGCAGTGAAGTCAGGGGGAACTACGAGCAGTACTTC
CDR3: CASSEVRGNYEQYF

V: TRBV4-2
J: TRBJ2-1
D: TRBD2
size: .
DNA: TGTGCCAGCAGCCAAGATCTCCTAGCGGGAGGGCCGGGATCCTACAATGAGCAGTTCTTC
CDR3: CASSQDLLAGGPGSYNEQFF

V: TRBV5-1
J: TRBJ2-3
D: .
size: once
DNA: TGCGCCAGCAGCCCTAGCATCACAGATACGCAGTATTTT
CDR3: CASSPSITDTQYF

V: TRBV2
J: TRBJ2-1
D: .
size: .
DNA: TGTGCCAGCAGTGAAGGCTGGAGCTCCTACAATGAGCAGTTCTTC
CDR3: CASSEGWSSYNEQFF

V: TRBV18
J: TRBJ1-3
D: .
size: .
DNA: TGTGCCAGCTCACCAGGGAGTGGAAACACCATATATTTT
CDR3: CASSPGSGNTIYF

V: TRBV4-2
J: TRBJ2-6
D: .
size: .
DNA: TGTGCCAGCAGCCAAGGAGTGACAGGTCCCTCCGGGGCCAACGTCCTGACTTTC
CDR3: CASSQGVTGPSGANVLTF

V: TRBV30
J: TRBJ2-2
D: TRBD1
size: .
DNA: TGTGCCTGGAATACAGGGGGCCACCTTAACACCGGGGAGCTGTTTTTT
CDR3: CAWNTGGHLNTGELFF

V: TRBV5-1
J: TRBJ1-5
D: TRBD1
size: .
DNA: TGCGCCAGCAGCTTGGCAGGGGGTTTACGGCAGCCCCAGCATTTT
CDR3: CASSLAGGLRQPQHF

V: TRBV19
J: TRBJ2-3
D: .
size: .
DNA: TGTGCCAGTAGTATCCAAAGAGGAGGGCCAGATACGCAGTATTTT
CDR3: CASSIQRGGPDTQYF

V: TRBV6-4
J: TRBJ1-5
D: .
size: .
DNA: TGTGCCACCTCGCCCCAGCATTTT
CDR3: CATSPQHF

V: TRBV4-1
J: TRBJ2-7
D: .
size: once
DNA: TGCGCCAGCAGCCAAGAACCGGGACTTCAGGCCTACGAGCAGTACTTC
CDR3: CASSQEPGLQAYEQYF

V: TRBV19
J: TRBJ2-1
D: TRBD2
size: .
DNA: TGTGCCAGTAGTGATACCGGGACTAGCGGAAACAATGAGCAGTTCTTC
CDR3: CASSDTGTSGNNEQFF

V: TRBV7-9
J: TRBJ2-3
D: .
size: .
DNA: TGTGCCAGCAGCCCCGAGTCCAGGGTAAGCACAGATACGCAGTATTTT
CDR3: CASSPESRVSTDTQYF

V: TRBV9
J: TRBJ2-3
D: .
size: .
DNA: TGTGCCAGCAGCGATCGACAGCAATACACAGATACGCAGTATTTT
CDR3: CASSDRQQYTDTQYF

V: TRBV30
J: TRBJ1-5
D: TRBD1
size: .
DNA: TGTGCCTGGAGTGGCGGGACAGCAAGCAATCAGCCCCAGCATTTT
CDR3: CAWSGGTASNQPQHF

V: TRBV30
J: TRBJ2-1
D: TRBD2
size: .
DNA: TGTGCCTGGAGACGGGGACTAGCGGGAGTTACTGAGCAGTTCTTC
CDR3: CAWRRGLAGVTEQFF

V: TRBV5-4
J: TRBJ1-5
D: .
size: .
DNA: TGTGCCAGCAGCTTGGGCGGGTCCCAGCCCCAGCATTTT
CDR3: CASSLGGSQPQHF

V: TRBV5-1
J: TRBJ2-2
D: TRBD1
size: .
DNA: TGCGCCAGCAGCTTGTTCCAGGGGGCCCCCGGGGAGCTGTTTTTT
CDR3: CASSLFQGAPGELFF

V: TRBV10-3
J: TRBJ2-7
D: TRBD1
size: .
DNA: TGTGCCATCATGGGTAGGACAGGGACTCTCTACGAGCAGTACTTC
CDR3: CAIMGRTGTLYEQYF

V: TRBV5-4
J: TRBJ2-1
D: .
size: .
DNA: TGTGCCAGCAGCTTGGCCGCAGGGGTAGGGCAGTTCTTC
CDR3: CASSLAAGVGQFF